This T cell receptor (beta chain) originates from a study of blood T cell repertoires in COVID-19. Study summary: Acute and convalescent COVID-19 specimens originated in the United States, Italy and Spain. In each case, the material was cDNA or gDNA derived from T cells, B-cell-depleted T cells, or PBMCs.

J gave up 7 bases and V 1 base, and 9 bases lay outside the gene matches. Germline assignment: CDR1 SGHTS and CDR2 YDEGEE. This CDR3 contains 16 residues. Original analysis: Estimates of nucleated cell counts were drawn from the amplification of reference gene primers. Only in-frame clones appear in the TCRdb table, and some are missing; sequencing was by immunoSEQ multiplex PCR. That table is the source of V, J and clone size, and D and trimming were worked out from the DNA. The sample shows some 240,000 clones, roughly 75% of them seen only once. The chain recombines TRBV5-8 with TRBJ1-5; 9 nucleotides match TRBD1. The origin of this receptor is a woman between 65 and 79 years old with acute or convalescent COVID-19. Sequencing was carried out using peripheral blood. CDR3 residues: CASSLPQGAGEQPQHF. CDR3 nucleotide sequence: TGTGCCAGCAGCTTGCCACAGGGGGCAGGGGAACAGCCCCAGCATTTT.